This T cell receptor (beta chain) was identified in a study of blood T cells in healthy people across ages. Alongside a J-beta primer mix, a sample-barcoded 5' primer served in a second PCR lasting about 7 to 11 cycles. Carrying 12 random nucleotides, a template-switch adaptor labeled each individual cDNA molecule. TCRdb called the 5' RACE reads again in MiXCR, with one record for every CDR3 protein. The sample contains about 680,000 distinct CDR3 sequences, approximately 49% of which appear only once. Remarks on this clonotype: Its specificity is unknown.

Study results and caveats: The study found more naive CD4+ cells and higher diversity in long-lived than aged donors.

Total RNA extraction produced at least 5.5 micrograms (per sample) for the study. The CDR3 has 14 residues. Germline assignment: CDR1 SGHRS and CDR2 YFSETQ. V lost 4 bases and J 2 bases, leaving 13 bases between the germline ends. The source is a woman aged 60-75 years in good health. The sequencing input was blood. This chain joins TRBV5-1 and TRBJ2-7; D is perhaps TRBD1 (6 bases). The CDR3 DNA follows: TGCGCCAGCAGCCGCGAGGGGGAAACCTACGAGCAGTACTTC. Translating it yields CASSREGETYEQYF.